This T cell receptor (beta chain) was observed in a study of CD8 T cell repertoires and HIV-1 epitope variants. Looking at the study overall: Each of Twenty-five Gag and Nef epitope peptides stimulated a separate culture. Enriched T cells were co-cultured with equal autologous T cell-negative cells. The baseline condition was 1M T cells left uncultured.

On this clone itself: Its antigen is as yet unknown.

Clones were sequenced by immunoSEQ multiplex PCR, and TCRdb holds only the in-frame ones, with some missing. The table has 4,500 to 6,500 clones, around two thirds seen once; the top ten hold more than 35%. Trimming took 4 bases from V and 5 from J; bases not matched to a gene: 8. CDR3 length equals 16 residues. The V gene's germline CDR1 is MNHNS and CDR2 SASEGT. The receptor's source is a male donor with HIV. Sequencing was performed on cultured CD8+ T cells derived from PBMCs. The V call is TRBV6-1, the J call TRBJ2-7; 13 nucleotides align to TRBD2. CDR3 sequence reads: CASSATSGGAGNEQYF. The CDR3 DNA follows: TGTGCCAGCAGTGCTACTAGCGGGGGGGCCGGCAACGAGCAGTACTTC.